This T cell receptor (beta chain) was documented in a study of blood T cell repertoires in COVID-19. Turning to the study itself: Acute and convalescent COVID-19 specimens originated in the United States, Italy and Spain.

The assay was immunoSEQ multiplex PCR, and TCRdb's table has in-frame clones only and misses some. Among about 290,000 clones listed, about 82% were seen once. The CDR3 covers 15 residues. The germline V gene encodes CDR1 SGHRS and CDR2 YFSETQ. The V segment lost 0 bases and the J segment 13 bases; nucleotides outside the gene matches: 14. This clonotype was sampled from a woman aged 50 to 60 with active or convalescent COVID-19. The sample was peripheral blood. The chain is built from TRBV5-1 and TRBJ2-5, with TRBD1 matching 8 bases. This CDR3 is CASSLAQRGQGKLYF. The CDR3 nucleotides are TGCGCCAGCAGCTTGGCCCAAAGAGGACAGGGAAAATTGTACTTC.